These 19 T cell receptor beta chains share one sample of origin, sequenced in a study of CD8 T cells in Susac syndrome. RNA in amounts of roughly 0.45 to 1 ug was reverse transcribed with random hexamers. TCRdb reanalysed the immunoSEQ multiplex PCR reads using MiXCR and keeps one entry per CDR3 protein. This table has some 240,000 distinct CDR3 sequences, less than 96% appearing once. The specimen was CD4+ T cells from PBMCs. These receptor sequences come from a human donor with Susac syndrome.

V is TRBV30 and J is TRBJ2-7, with D hard to call. V was trimmed by 3 bases and J by 0 bases, leaving 9 bases between them. There are 13 residues in the CDR3. Per germline, CDR1 GTSNPN and CDR2 SVGIG (reference sequence). The CDR3 DNA reads TGTGCCTGGAGGCGGTCAAGCTCCTACGAGCAGTACTTC. Amino acids: CAWRRSSSYEQYF.

This chain connects TRBV7-8 to TRBJ1-1; TRBD1 is a possible D gene (6 bases). The CDR3 sequence is 20 residues long. The V end was cut by 1 base, the J end by 3 bases, with 27 bases between. Germline values: CDR1 SGHVS, CDR2 FQNEAQ. For the CDR3, the DNA is TGTGCCAGCAGCTTAGAGATAGGAGAGGGGGGGGCTGGGGCCGACACTGAAGCTTTCTTT. Residues: CASSLEIGEGGAGADTEAFF.

The V call is TRBV23-1, the J call TRBJ2-6, with TRBD1 identical over 7 bases. TRBV23-1 is an open reading frame, and its role is uncertain. V gave up 7 bases and J gave up 4 bases; unmatched junction bases: 19. The CDR3 is made up of 19 amino acids. The CDR3 DNA follows: TGCGCCAGCATAAGTCGTGACAGGGCGGAGAAGTCCGGGGCCAACGTCCTGACTTTC. Translating gives CASISRDRAEKSGANVLTF.

The V call is TRBV28, the J call TRBJ1-3; D is unresolved. Trimming cost V 7 bases and J 2 bases, with 6 bases left between them. The CDR3 runs 12 residues. The germline gives CDR1 MDHEN, CDR2 SYDVKM. As DNA, the CDR3 is TGTGCCAGCACCGACCCTGGAAACACCATATATTTT. Protein sequence: CASTDPGNTIYF.

V gene TRBV20-1 combines with J gene TRBJ2-6; TRBD2 agrees at 10 bases. After removal of 4 bases from V and 1 base from J, the junction contained 4 bases not matched to a gene. This CDR3 comprises 16 residues. CDR1 and CDR2 from the germline V gene are DFQATT and SNEGSKA (reference sequence). The CDR3 here is CSANLAGASGANVLTF. The CDR3 DNA reads as TGCAGTGCTAACCTAGCGGGAGCTTCTGGGGCCAACGTCCTGACTTTC.

This chain links TRBV7-9 with TRBJ1-2; D unresolved. This CDR3 has 12 amino acids. Germline V gene sequence: CDR1 SEHNR, CDR2 FQNEAQ (reference sequence). With 0 bases removed from V and 8 bases from J, the gap between germline ends came to 7 bases. CDR3 sequence: CASSLAEGGYTF. CDR3 sequence (DNA): TGTGCCAGCAGCTTAGCGGAGGGAGGCTACACCTTC.

This chain connects TRBV7-9 to TRBJ2-1, with D possibly TRBD1 on 6 matching bases. Germline CDR1 reads SEHNR; CDR2 reads FQNEAQ (reference sequence). Deletions cut 6 bases from V and 4 bases from J, with 13 bases between. The CDR3 sequence is 14 residues long. CDR3: CASRRTGTYNEQFF. CDR3 bases: TGTGCCAGCAGACGCACCGGGACATACAATGAGCAGTTCTTC.

The chain combines TRBV9 with TRBJ2-3, with 8 bases lining up with TRBD1. Germline V lookup: CDR1 SGDLS, CDR2 YYNGEE. Trimming at V came to 5 bases and at J to 5 bases, leaving 7 bases not matched to a gene. CDR3 length: 14 residues. CDR3 in DNA: TGTGCCAGCAGTCCGACAGGGGCGGAAGATACGCAGTATTTT. Protein sequence: CASSPTGAEDTQYF. The variable domain in full, with the rest retrieved from reference TRBV9 and TRBJ2-3, is DSGVTQTPKHLITATGQRVTLRCSPRSGDLSVYWYQQSLDQGLQFLIQYYNGEERAKGNILERFSAQQFPDLHSELNLSSLELGDSALYFCASSPTGAEDTQYFGPGTRLTVL.

This clonotype was detected only once. This rearrangement joins TRBV4-2 to TRBJ1-1; D is undetermined. CDR1 is LGHNA and CDR2 is YNFKEQ in the germline V gene. V shed 4 bases and J shed 4 bases, with 13 bases lying between them. The length of the CDR3 is 14 residues. The CDR3 DNA follows: TGTGCCAGCAGCCCCCACGTGATAGGCACTGAAGCTTTCTTT. It codes for CASSPHVIGTEAFF.

This sequence joins TRBV3-1 and TRBJ2-3; D remains unclear. In germline, CDR1 is LGHDT, CDR2 YNNKEL (reference sequence). Trimming shortened V by 7 bases and J by 2 bases, and 10 bases separated the two germline ends. The CDR3 sequence is 13 residues long. In DNA, the CDR3 is TGTGCCAGCAAGGAACGTAACACAGATACGCAGTATTTT. Amino acid sequence: CASKERNTDTQYF.

The chain couples TRBV30 to TRBJ2-1, with 10 bases lining up with TRBD2. V shed 4 bases, J shed 6 bases, and the junction held 9 bases outside the gene matches. Germline values: CDR1 GTSNPN, CDR2 SVGIG (reference sequence). This CDR3 has 15 residues. CDR3 DNA: TGTGCCTGGACCGCCGGGACTAGCGTCTCCAATGAGCAGTTCTTC. It encodes CAWTAGTSVSNEQFF.

This sequence joins TRBV4-1 and TRBJ1-1, with 11 bases matching TRBD1. This CDR3 region has 16 residues. The V gene end was trimmed by 7 bases and the J gene end by 0 bases; junction bases not matched to a gene: 7. The V gene's germline CDR1 is MGHRA and CDR2 YSYEKL. The CDR3 nucleotides are TGCGCCAGCACGCGGACAGGGGGCGTCATGAACACTGAAGCTTTCTTT. Amino acids: CASTRTGGVMNTEAFF.

This chain connects TRBV9 to TRBJ2-7; 9 positions agree with TRBD1. CDR3 size: 16 residues. The germline gives CDR1 SGDLS, CDR2 YYNGEE. The ends lost 3 bases at V and 1 base at J; junction bases unmatched: 8. CDR3 sequence: CASSARGQGSSYEQYF. The CDR3 coding sequence is TGTGCCAGCAGCGCCAGGGGACAGGGATCTTCCTACGAGCAGTACTTC.

This chain joins TRBV2 and TRBJ1-2; D remains unclear. V was pared by 0 bases and J by 4 bases, with 9 bases between. CDR1 and CDR2 from the germline V gene are SNHLY and FYNNEI. The CDR3 contains 14 residues. The CDR3 DNA is TGTGCCAGCAGTGAAGCGTCCGTCGGCTATGGCTACACCTTC. Protein sequence: CASSEASVGYGYTF.

The chain couples TRBV7-9 to TRBJ1-1, with D uncertain. The V gene lost 5 bases and the J gene lost 11 bases, with 15 bases spanning the gap. There are 12 residues in the CDR3. Germline CDR1 and CDR2: SEHNR and FQNEAQ (reference sequence). The CDR3 nucleotides are TGTGCCAGCAGCCGGGAACTAGAGAATGCTTTCTTT. The encoded protein is CASSRELENAFF.

The chain combines TRBV19 with TRBJ2-7; 8 bases are a match to TRBD1. The CDR3 has 13 residues. V lost 5 bases, J lost 6 bases, and 6 bases stayed unmatched. Germline CDR1 reads LNHDA; CDR2 reads SQIVND (reference sequence). The CDR3 nucleotides read TGTGCCAGTAGTCCAGGACAGGGCGGCGAGCAGTACTTC. It is translated as CASSPGQGGEQYF.

The chain joins TRBV20-1 to TRBJ1-1; 10 positions agree with TRBD1. V trimming: 3 bases; J trimming: 3 bases; junction bases outside the gene matches: 4. Germline CDR1 and CDR2: DFQATT and SNEGSKA (reference sequence). The CDR3 is 14 amino acids. The DNA of the CDR3 is TGCAGTGCTAGTCGCGGGACAGGGGACACTGAAGCTTTCTTT. This encodes CSASRGTGDTEAFF.

This rearrangement joins TRBV15 to TRBJ2-2; D call uncertain. V gave up 3 bases and J gave up 10 bases, with 9 bases separating them. This CDR3 is built from 12 residues. CDR1 LNHNV and CDR2 YYDKDF come from the germline V gene (reference sequence). CDR3 region: CATSSQRLELFF. In DNA form, the CDR3 reads TGTGCCACCAGCAGTCAGCGTTTGGAGCTGTTTTTT.

The rearrangement links TRBV4-1 to TRBJ2-3, with no clear D. The CDR3 extends over 14 amino acids. Germline loops: CDR1 MGHRA, CDR2 YSYEKL. V shed 2 bases and J shed 6 bases, with 12 bases lying between them. CDR3 nucleotides: TGCGCCAGCAGCCAACGCGAGGAAGGGGATACGCAGTATTTT. Translated: CASSQREEGDTQYF.